The T cell receptor (beta chain) described here comes from a study of tumor and adjacent non-tumor tissue in lung cancer. About the study: Patients were aged roughly 30 to 76, about 10 men and about five women, stage I to III.

The library came from three nested PCR rounds adapted from ARM-PCR protocols. One entry per CDR3 protein results from TCRdb running MiXCR on the multiplex PCR reads. This table holds approximately 150,000 distinct CDR3 sequences, around 60% found once. CDR3 length: 16 amino acids. CDR1 is MNHEY and CDR2 is SVGAGI in the germline V gene. No cell sorting was done before RNA was extracted from the tissue. As to this clonotype: At one boundary the junction diverges from the germline segment, which might be a read error.

The sequenced sample consisted of lung tumor tissue. This chain uses TRBV6-5 with TRBJ2-2; TRBD1 or TRBD2 may be the D gene (5 bases each). The clonotype was recovered from a man aged 55 to 70 with small cell lung cancer. The DNA for the CDR3 is TGTGTCAGCAGTTACTCGGACGGGGCGAACACCGGGGAACTGTTTTTT. Translation: CVSSYSDGANTGELFF.